Listed here are 3 T cell receptor beta chains from one sample, sequenced in a study of graft-versus-host responses after intestinal transplantation. The protocol was immunoSEQ multiplex PCR, while the TCRdb copy is restricted to in-frame clones and leaves out a portion. The sample lists about 12,000 clones, just under 35% seen once, with roughly 3.1% in the top ten. The authors seeded roughly 200,000 CFSE-labeled responder cells together with roughly 200,000 irradiated stimulator cells tagged with violet dye. This specimen consisted of alloreactive CD8+ T cells from a mixed lymphocyte reaction culture, obtained before intestinal transplant. The subset: CFSE-low proliferating T cells sorted from approximately six-day pre-transplant mixed lymphocyte reaction (GvH or HvG direction). The receptors were gathered from a human patient who received an intestinal transplant.

The rearrangement links TRBV10-3 to TRBJ2-2; 12 bases agree with TRBD1. Germline loops: CDR1 ENHRY, CDR2 SYGVKD. The CDR3 runs 18 residues. Trimming cost V 2 bases and J 7 bases; bases outside gene matches: 11. CDR3 sequence reads: CAISEPPSGTGGSGELFF. CDR3 nucleotides: TGTGCCATCAGTGAGCCCCCTTCCGGGACAGGGGGCAGCGGGGAGCTGTTTTTT.

The chain uses TRBV4-2 and TRBJ2-1, with TRBD2 identical over 9 bases. The CDR3 has 19 amino acids. Germline V lookup: CDR1 LGHNA, CDR2 YNFKEQ. Trimming cost V 4 bases and J 2 bases; bases outside gene matches: 15. The CDR3 coding sequence is TGTGCCAGCAGCCGTAACTCCCCAACTCTAGCGGGGACCTACAATGAGCAGTTCTTC. Protein: CASSRNSPTLAGTYNEQFF.

This clone was found a few times. The junction shows a germline mismatch at one end, possibly a read error. Different DNA sequences within this sample yield the same CDR3. The chain employs TRBV4-1 and TRBJ2-1; 12 nucleotides line up with TRBD2. The CDR3 consists of 15 residues. Germline V gene data show CDR1 as MGHRA and CDR2 as YSYEKL. The CDR3 bases are TGTGCCAGCAGTTGGACTAGCGGGACGTACAATGAGCAGTTCTTC. Amino acids: CASSWTSGTYNEQFF.